The 25 T cell receptor beta chains listed next were all sequenced from one sample in a study of low-dose radiotherapy and immunotherapy resistance in tumors. Both TCRalpha and TCRbeta chains were reverse transcribed with V-gene-specific primers. Over roughly 20 PCR cycles, TCRs were amplified from a constant-region primer and V-primer adapter. TCRdb itself ran the reads through MiXCR, one entry per CDR3 protein. This table holds 39,000 or so distinct CDR3 sequences, about 20% found once. Time point defined: after trial treatment. Treatment: LDRT plus nivolumab, ipilimumab, low-dose cyclophosphamide and aspirin (RACIN trial). The specimen was PBMCs, collected after low-dose radiotherapy plus immunotherapy. The receptors come from a female donor with ovarian cancer.

Many counts were recorded for this clonotype. One end of the junction fails to match germline, which may point to a read error. CDR3 nucleotides: TGTGCTAGCAGCTTAGGACACTACAAAGAGCAGTTCTTC. Translation gives CASSLGHYKEQFF. V and J are TRBV7-7 and TRBJ2-1; possibly TRBD1 for D (5 bases). The CDR3 spans 13 residues. Germline V gene lookup returns CDR1 SSHAT and CDR2 FNYEAQ (reference sequence).

The chain couples TRBV28 to TRBJ2-1; 8 bases align to TRBD1. CDR1 and CDR2 (germline): MDHEN, SYDVKM. CDR3 length equals 14 residues. J gave up 6 bases and V 5 bases, and 6 bases lay outside the gene matches. CDR3: CASSPRTGLNEQFF. DNA for the CDR3: TGTGCCAGCAGTCCTAGGACAGGGCTCAATGAGCAGTTCTTC.

The chain is built from TRBV18 and TRBJ2-3, with TRBD2 matching over 11 bases. Germline lookup yields CDR1 KGHSH and CDR2 LQKENI. The CDR3 is made up of 20 amino acids. The J segment lost 0 bases and the V segment lost 4 bases, leaving 15 bases of the junction unmatched. CDR3 sequence: CASSRRSGRAATNSTDTQYF. CDR3 sequence (DNA): TGTGCCAGCTCACGCCGTAGCGGGAGGGCTGCGACTAATAGCACAGATACGCAGTATTTT.

This clonotype has at least ten counts. The chain combines TRBV27 with TRBJ2-5, with D perhaps given as TRBD1 or TRBD2 (5 bases each). Deletions cut 3 bases from V and 4 bases from J, with 15 bases between. The CDR3 is 15 residues long. CDR1 is MNHEY and CDR2 is SMNVEV in the germline V gene (reference sequence). The CDR3 coding sequence is TGTGCCAGCAGTTTCCGGGGCTTGGGGAGAGAGACCCAGTACTTC. The encoded protein is CASSFRGLGRETQYF.

This clonotype was detected once. The chain joins TRBV27 to TRBJ2-3; D is tentatively TRBD1 or TRBD2 (5 bases each). The CDR3 is 15 amino acids. V lost 0 bases, J lost 0 bases, and 7 bases lay in between. Germline V lookup: CDR1 MNHEY, CDR2 SMNVEV (reference sequence). This CDR3 reads CASSLSGASTDTQYF. CDR3 DNA: TGTGCCAGCAGTTTATCCGGGGCCAGCACAGATACGCAGTATTTT.

This clonotype was seen many times. The chain links TRBV6-2 or TRBV6-3 to TRBJ1-1; 7 nucleotides line up with TRBD1. This CDR3 spans 11 amino acids. V shed 7 bases, J shed 9 bases, and the junction held 5 bases outside the gene matches. In germline, CDR1 is MNHEY, CDR2 SVGEGT. This CDR3 is CASTPGQQAFF. DNA of the CDR3: TGTGCCAGCACACCGGGACAGCAAGCTTTCTTT.

About this clonotype: This likely came from a read error, as a far larger clone is one base away. V and J are TRBV12-3 or TRBV12-4 and TRBJ2-1; the match to TRBD2 covers 8 bases. J lost 10 bases, V lost 3 bases, and 11 bases had no gene match. CDR3 length: 15 amino acids. The CDR3 reads CASSFGLAGSYEQFF. As DNA, the CDR3 is TGTGCCAGCAGTTTTGGCCTAGCGGGCTCCTACGAGCAGTTCTTC.

This clonotype has ten or more counts. This rearrangement joins TRBV24-1 to TRBJ2-7; TRBD2 matches 7 bases. V lost 5 bases to trimming and J lost 2 bases; unmatched junction nucleotides: 23. Looked up from germline, CDR1 is KGHDR and CDR2 is SFDVKD. This CDR3 region has 20 residues. CDR3 nucleotides: TGTGCCACCAGTGCGGGATTTCGGAGGGAGGGCACGGACAACCCCTACGAGCAGTACTTC. It specifies CATSAGFRREGTDNPYEQYF.

This clonotype was seen repeatedly, ten times or more. V is TRBV12-3 or TRBV12-4 and J is TRBJ1-4; D remains ambiguous. This CDR3 contains 14 residues. V lost 6 bases and J lost 4, with 12 bases in between. CDR3 in DNA: TGTGCCAGCAGCCCACGCTGGGATAATGAAAAACTGTTTTTT. It codes for CASSPRWDNEKLFF.

This clonotype has a count of ten or more. The chain is built from TRBV19 and TRBJ1-1, with D unresolved. There are 15 residues in the CDR3. In germline, CDR1 is LNHDA, CDR2 SQIVND (reference sequence). Trimming stripped 0 bases from V and 1 base from J, with 9 bases between. DNA for the CDR3: TGTGCCAGTAGTATAGAGGCCATCGCGAACACTGAAGCTTTCTTT. Translation gives CASSIEAIANTEAFF.

This clonotype was seen repeatedly, ten times or more. The chain combines TRBV5-1 with TRBJ2-3; 7 positions match TRBD1. The ends lost 0 bases at V and 4 bases at J; junction bases unmatched: 8. The CDR3 sequence is 16 residues long. CDR1 is SGHRS and CDR2 is YFSETQ in the germline V gene. CDR3 DNA sequence: TGCGCCAGCAGCTTGGCGGGGCAGGGGGACGCAGATACGCAGTATTTT. This gives the protein CASSLAGQGDADTQYF.

This clonotype has more than one count but fewer than ten. The chain links TRBV20-1 to TRBJ2-5; 13 bases map to TRBD2. V was clipped by 3 bases and J by 5 bases; unmatched bases: 12. CDR1 is DFQATT and CDR2 is SNEGSKA in the germline V gene (reference sequence). This CDR3 has 17 residues. This CDR3 reads CSARAGTSGTWGETQYF. The DNA of the CDR3 is TGCAGTGCTAGGGCCGGGACTAGCGGGACTTGGGGGGAGACCCAGTACTTC.

Many counts were recorded for this clonotype. The chain links TRBV19 to TRBJ1-1; D possibly corresponds to TRBD1 (5 bases). This CDR3 contains 13 residues. Germline CDR1 reads LNHDA; CDR2 reads SQIVND (reference sequence). Trimming took off 6 bases at V and 1 base at J, with 9 bases between the two ends. The CDR3 DNA reads as TGTGCCAGTAGGGGGGTACAGAACACTGAAGCTTTCTTT. This translates into CASRGVQNTEAFF.

There are many counts of this clonotype. J is TRBJ1-1 and V is TRBV19; D gene ambiguous. Trimming stripped 3 bases from V and 0 bases from J, with 8 bases between. This CDR3 comprises 14 residues. The germline V gene has CDR1 LNHDA and CDR2 SQIVND (reference sequence). CDR3 bases: TGTGCCAGTAGTATGACAAACATGAACACTGAAGCTTTCTTT. It encodes CASSMTNMNTEAFF.

This clonotype appeared many times. This rearrangement joins TRBV29-1 to TRBJ2-3, with 7 bases aligning to TRBD2. CDR1 is SQVTM and CDR2 is ANQGSEA in the germline V gene. This CDR3 region has 12 residues. V gave up 3 bases and J gave up 6 bases; unmatched junction bases: 3. The CDR3 here is CSVDGGTDTQYF. CDR3 nucleotides: TGCAGCGTTGACGGGGGGACGGATACGCAGTATTTT.

This clonotype was detected a few times. The chain uses TRBV28 and TRBJ2-5; D remains ambiguous. Looked up from germline, CDR1 is MDHEN and CDR2 is SYDVKM. This CDR3 comprises 16 residues. Trimming took 3 bases from V and 5 from J, leaving 19 bases between them. The CDR3 here is CASSFPIRAGAETQYF. CDR3 DNA: TGTGCCAGCAGTTTTCCTATCCGAGCCGGTGCGGAGACCCAGTACTTC.

This clonotype was counted at least ten times. The V call is TRBV5-1, the J call TRBJ1-1; D call uncertain. Trimming shortened V by 0 bases and J by 1 base, and 7 bases separated the two germline ends. The CDR3 runs to 14 residues. Germline V gene data show CDR1 as SGHRS and CDR2 as YFSETQ. The CDR3 region has the DNA TGCGCCAGCAGCTTGGGACTGCCGAACACTGAAGCTTTCTTT. As protein: CASSLGLPNTEAFF.

This clonotype was seen a few times. One base separates it from a far larger clone, so it is likely a read error. The chain couples TRBV20-1 to TRBJ2-1; TRBD2 matches 7 bases. There are 14 residues in the CDR3. Germline assignment: CDR1 DFQATT and CDR2 SNEGSKA (reference sequence). J gave up 10 bases and V 3 bases, and 12 bases lay outside the gene matches. The CDR3, as DNA: TGCAGTGCTAGCGGGCTAGCGGTTTCCTACGAGCAGTTCTTC. It encodes CSASGLAVSYEQFF.

This clonotype was found many times. The rearrangement links TRBV2 to TRBJ2-3; D gene uncertain. CDR1 and CDR2 from the germline V gene are SNHLY and FYNNEI. The V end lost 8 bases, the J end lost 0 bases, and 15 bases lay between the germline ends. CDR3 size: 15 residues. The CDR3 spells CASVDPASSTDTQYF. Written as DNA, the CDR3 is TGTGCCAGCGTTGATCCCGCATCTAGCACAGATACGCAGTATTTT.

This clonotype was observed at least ten times. This sequence joins TRBV28 and TRBJ1-2; 7 bases are shared with TRBD1. This CDR3 has 13 amino acids. V shed 2 bases, J shed 8 bases, and the junction held 5 bases outside the gene matches. Germline lookup yields CDR1 MDHEN and CDR2 SYDVKM. The CDR3 sequence: CASSLKGAQGYTF. Written as DNA, the CDR3 is TGTGCCAGCAGTTTAAAGGGGGCGCAAGGCTACACCTTC.

This clonotype appeared many times. The V and J genes are TRBV6-6 and TRBJ1-1; TRBD1 is a possible D gene (6 bases). The CDR3 loop spans 14 amino acids. V lost 6 bases and J lost 0, with 11 bases in between. Germline values: CDR1 MNHNY, CDR2 SVGAGI (reference sequence). CDR3 amino acids: CASRPTGVNTEAFF. The CDR3 bases are TGTGCCAGCAGGCCGACAGGAGTGAACACTGAAGCTTTCTTT.

This clonotype was observed many times. The chain employs TRBV20-1 and TRBJ2-2; maybe TRBD1 (5 bases). This CDR3 is built from 15 residues. The V end lost 0 bases, the J end lost 2 bases, and 10 bases lay between the germline ends. Germline V CDR1 and CDR2: DFQATT, SNEGSKA (reference sequence). In nucleotides, the CDR3 is TGCAGTGCTAGAGACCTGGGGCGCAACACCGGGGAGCTGTTTTTT. The encoded protein is CSARDLGRNTGELFF.

This clonotype was counted many times. The gene calls are TRBV3-1 and TRBJ2-1, with 9 nucleotides matching TRBD2. CDR3 length: 15 amino acids. From germline, CDR1 is LGHDT and CDR2 YNNKEL (reference sequence). V dropped 1 base and J dropped 4; count of bases not matched to a gene: 2. The CDR3 DNA is TGTGCCAGCAGCCAAGGGACTAGCGAGTACAATGAGCAGTTCTTC. The encoded protein is CASSQGTSEYNEQFF.

This clonotype was seen ten or more times. V is TRBV5-1 and J is TRBJ2-4; 7 bases agree with TRBD1. The CDR3 is 13 residues long. Germline CDR1 reads SGHRS; CDR2 reads YFSETQ. J lost 7 bases, V lost 7 bases, and 8 bases had no gene match. Here the CDR3 DNA reads TGCGCCAGCTCTTACCAGGGGGAGAACATTCAGTACTTC. Protein sequence: CASSYQGENIQYF. Full variable domain (remainder filled in from reference TRBV5-1 and TRBJ2-4): KAGVTQTPRYLIKTRGQQVTLSCSPISGHRSVSWYQQTPGQGLQFLFEYFSETQRNKGNFPGRFSGRQFSNSRSEMNVSTLELGDSALYLCASSYQGENIQYFGAGTRLSVL.

This clonotype was detected many times. The chain links TRBV5-4 to TRBJ2-2, with unresolved D. V lost 0 bases to trimming and J lost 7 bases, with 7 bases between them. Germline V gene data show CDR1 as SGHNT and CDR2 as YYREEE (reference sequence). The CDR3 consists of 13 residues. The CDR3 reads CASSLGGRGELFF. CDR3 sequence (DNA): TGTGCCAGCAGCTTGGGCGGCCGCGGGGAGCTGTTTTTT.